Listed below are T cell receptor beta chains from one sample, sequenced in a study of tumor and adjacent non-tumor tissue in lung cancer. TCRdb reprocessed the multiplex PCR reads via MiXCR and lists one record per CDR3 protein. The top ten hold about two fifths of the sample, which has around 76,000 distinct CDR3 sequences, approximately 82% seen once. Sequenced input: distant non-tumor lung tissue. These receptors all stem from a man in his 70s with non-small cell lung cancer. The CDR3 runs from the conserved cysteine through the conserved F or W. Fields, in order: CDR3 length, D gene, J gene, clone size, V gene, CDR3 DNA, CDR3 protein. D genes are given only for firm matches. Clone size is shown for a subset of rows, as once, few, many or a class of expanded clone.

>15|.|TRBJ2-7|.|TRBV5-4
TGTGCCAGCAGCTCGGGACCGGGACCGACCTTCAAGCAGTACTTC
CASSSGPGPTFKQYF
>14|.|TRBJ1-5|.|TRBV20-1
TGCAGTGCTAGTCACGGGACGGGGAGCAAGTCCCAGCATTTT
CSASHGTGSKSQHF
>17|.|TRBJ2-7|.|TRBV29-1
TGCAGCCTTGGGGGCGTTGAAGGCAGCGCCGAAACCTACGAGCAGTACTTC
CSLGGVEGSAETYEQYF
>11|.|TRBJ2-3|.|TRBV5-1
TGCGCCGGTGCCGAAGGGGTTACGCACTATTTT
CAGAEGVTHYF
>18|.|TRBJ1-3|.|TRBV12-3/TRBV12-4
TGTGCCAGCAGTCATCCCGCAACAGGGATCGGCTCTGGAAACACCATATATTTT
CASSHPATGIGSGNTIYF
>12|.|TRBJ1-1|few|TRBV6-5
TGTACCAGCAGCAACCCCCAGGGTGTGGCTTTCTTT
CTSSNPQGVAFF
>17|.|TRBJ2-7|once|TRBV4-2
TGTGCCAGCAGCCCACCTATCGTGGAGGGGGTCGGCTACGAGCAGTACTTC
CASSPPIVEGVGYEQYF
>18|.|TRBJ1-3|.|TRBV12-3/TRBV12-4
.
CASSRPRTGFGSGNTVYF
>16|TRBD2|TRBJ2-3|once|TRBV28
TGTGTCAGCAGGCGTACGAAGGGACTAGGCACAGATACGCAGTATTTT
CVSRRTKGLGTDTQYF
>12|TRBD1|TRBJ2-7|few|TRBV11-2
TGTGCCAGCAGCCCGGACAGGTTCAAGCAGTACTTC
CASSPDRFKQYF
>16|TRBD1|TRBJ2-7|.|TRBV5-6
TGTGTCAGCAACTCCGCTGTCCGGGACAGGACCTACGAGCAGTACTTC
CVSNSAVRDRTYEQYF
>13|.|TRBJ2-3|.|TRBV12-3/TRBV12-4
TGTGCCAACTGGGGAACTGTTGGGGATACGCAGTATTTT
CANWGTVGDTQYF
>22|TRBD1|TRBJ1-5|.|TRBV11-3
TGTGCCAGCAACTTCCTATTCAAATTAGGGGGCCTGAGCTTCCGTAACAATCAGCCCCAGCGTTTT
CASNFLFKLGGLSFRNNQPQRF
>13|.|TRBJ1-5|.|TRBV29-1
TGCAGCGTCGCTGACAGCCTCAGTCAGCACCAGCATTTT
CSVADSLSQHQHF
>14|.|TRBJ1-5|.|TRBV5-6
TGTGCCACCAGCTTAGGGGACTTCGATCAGCCCCAGCATTTT
CATSLGDFDQPQHF
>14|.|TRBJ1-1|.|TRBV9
TGTGCCAGCAACGTAGGGGGTGCGGGCACTGAAGCTTTCTTT
CASNVGGAGTEAFF
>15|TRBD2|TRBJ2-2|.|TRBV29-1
TGCAGTGTTGAACTTATCGGGAGGCGGACCGGGGAGCTGTTTTTT
CSVELIGRRTGELFF
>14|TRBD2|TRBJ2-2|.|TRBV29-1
TGCAGCGCATTAGGGACTAATTTCACCGGGGAGGTGTTTTTT
CSALGTNFTGEVFF
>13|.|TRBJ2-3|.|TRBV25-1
TGTGCCAGCAGTGAACCGACCGGAGATACGCAGTATTTT
CASSEPTGDTQYF
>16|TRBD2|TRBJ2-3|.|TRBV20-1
TGCAGTGCTAGGTATCCAGGACTAGCGGGAGTGGATACGCAGTATTTT
CSARYPGLAGVDTQYF
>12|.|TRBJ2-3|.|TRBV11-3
TGTGCCAACAGGTTAACAGCGGTTACGCAGTATTTT
CANRLTAVTQYF
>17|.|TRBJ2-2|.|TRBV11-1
TGTCTCAGCAGCTTAGGGAGCTGGACACTAAACACCGGGGAGCTGTTTTTT
CLSSLGSWTLNTGELFF
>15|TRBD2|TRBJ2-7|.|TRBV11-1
TGTGCCAACAGCTTAACCAGCGGGAAAGTCTACGAGCAGTACTTC
CANSLTSGKVYEQYF
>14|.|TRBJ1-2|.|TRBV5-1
TGCACCAGCAGCGTGGACATGACCCTGGGGGGTTACACCTTC
CTSSVDMTLGGYTF
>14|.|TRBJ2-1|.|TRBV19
TGTGCCAGTAGTAAGGCGTCGGCGTCCAATGAGCAGTTCTTC
CASSKASASNEQFF
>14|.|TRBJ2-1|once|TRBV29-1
TGCAGCGTTGAAGATTTTGGGGTGTACAATGAGCAGTACTTT
CSVEDFGVYNEQYF
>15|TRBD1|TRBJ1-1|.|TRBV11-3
TGTGCCAGCAACTTCTCTACCAGGGGGAGCACTGAAGCTTTCTTT
CASNFSTRGSTEAFF
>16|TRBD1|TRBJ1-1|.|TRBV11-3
TGTGCCAGCACCTTTCGGGACAGAACCGTGAACACTGAAGCTTTCTTT
CASTFRDRTVNTEAFF
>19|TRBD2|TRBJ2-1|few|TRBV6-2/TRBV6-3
TGTGCCAGCAGTTATGGGACTAGCGGGAGTGTACGTGGGTACAATGAACAGTTCTTC
CASSYGTSGSVRGYNEQFF
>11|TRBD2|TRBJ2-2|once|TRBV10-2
TGCGCCAGCAGTGACAGCGGGGAGCTGCTTTTT
CASSDSGELLF
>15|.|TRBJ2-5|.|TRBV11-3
TGTGTCAGCAGTTTAATCTCCTCGTGGGCAGAGACACAGTATTTC
CVSSLISSWAETQYF
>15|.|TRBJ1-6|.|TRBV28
TGTGCCAGTCACAAGACGGGACGGGAAATTTCACCCCTCCACTTT
CASHKTGREISPLHF
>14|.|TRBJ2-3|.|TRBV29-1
TGCAGCGATGGGCGACAAGCATCAGGGGATACGCAGTATTTT
CSDGRQASGDTQYF
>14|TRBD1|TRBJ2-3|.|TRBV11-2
TGCGGCAGCAGCTCACAGGGGTTCTCAGATACACAGTATTTT
CGSSSQGFSDTQYF
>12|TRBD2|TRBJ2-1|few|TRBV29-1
TGCACTGGGGAGGGTCCCTACAATGAGCAGTTCTTC
CTGEGPYNEQFF
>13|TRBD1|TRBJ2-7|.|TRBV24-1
TGTGTCACCAGTGAAGGGACAGACTACGAGCAGTACTTC
CVTSEGTDYEQYF
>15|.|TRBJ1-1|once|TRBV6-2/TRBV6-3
TGTGCCAGCCGACCTTCTGTGGGACAAAGAATAGAAGTTTTCTTT
CASRPSVGQRIEVFF
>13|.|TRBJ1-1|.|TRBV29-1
TGCAGCGTTGGCGGGGAAAGGTACAATGAAGCTCTCTTT
CSVGGERYNEALF
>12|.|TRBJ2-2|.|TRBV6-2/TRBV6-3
TGTGCCAGCAGTACCAATACCGGGGAGCCGTTTTTC
CASSTNTGEPFF
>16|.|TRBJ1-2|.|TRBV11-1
TGTGCCAGCAGGGACGGAGAGGGACACACCTCTTATGGCTACACTTTC
CASRDGEGHTSYGYTF
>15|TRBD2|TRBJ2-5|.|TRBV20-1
TGCAGTGCTAGACATCGGGAGGGGAAGGGGGAGACCCAGTACTTC
CSARHREGKGETQYF
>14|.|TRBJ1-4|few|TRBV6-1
TGTGCCAGCATCCTGGAGGGGACTAATGAAAAACCGTTTTTT
CASILEGTNEKPFF